What follows describes a single T cell receptor (beta chain). The data stem from a study of PD-1 blockade in classical Hodgkin lymphoma. As to time point: cycle 4 day 1 (C4D1), after less than 7 weeks of nivolumab. Relapse was seen in all patients after autologous stem cell transplantation, and brentuximab vedotin exposure was variable. The germline V gene encodes CDR1 SGHVS and CDR2 FQNEAQ. This CDR3 has 13 residues. Trimming cost V 5 bases and J 6 bases; bases outside gene matches: 4. Here immunoSEQ multiplex PCR was the method, and the copy in TCRdb shows in-frame clones only, minus some. Of tens of thousands of clones detected, 90% to 95% appear once; the ten largest clones hold approximately 8%.

V and J are TRBV7-8 and TRBJ1-5, with 7 bases that match TRBD1. The clonotype comes from a human donor with classical Hodgkin lymphoma. The material was peripheral blood mononuclear cells (PBMCs), obtained before the fourth cycle of nivolumab. CDR3 amino acids: CASSQNRGQPQHF. CDR3 coding DNA: TGTGCCAGCAGCCAGAACAGGGGTCAGCCCCAGCATTTT.